This TCR beta chain was captured by sequencing in a study of blood T cell repertoires in COVID-19 (dated by TCRdb to about 2020). Turning to the overall study: Samples from collaborators originated in the United States, Italy and Spain and spanned both the acute and convalescent phases of COVID-19. HLA class I and class II types, where available, came from metadata supplied by the sample provider rather than from assay-based typing. The dataset comprised deeply sampled blood TCRbeta repertoires from subjects exposed to, actively infected with, or recovered from COVID-19. The repertoires were made available in a free public database intended to serve as a resource for research on the immune response to SARS-CoV-2. The samples were drawn from the first 160 participants of the ongoing ImmuneRACE study and from some 1,300 subjects provided by 6 global collaborators. Sample metadata almost always included a de-identified subject ID, COVID-19 status, age in years and sex. The material from the prospective study consisted of cDNA or gDNA derived from T cells, B-cell-depleted T cells, or PBMCs. Here is what the overall study found, with its caveats: How much clinical and demographic metadata was included differed by source and by participant, and the metadata was provided uncurated.

At one collaborating source in Seattle, patients were enrolled during active infection and were followed longitudinally through the course of disease. Whole blood was collected in K2EDTA tubes by collaborating institutions according to the institutions' own protocols. For TCRbeta analysis, collaborator samples were shipped as frozen whole blood, as isolated PBMCs, or as DNA extracted from either sample type. Turning to this clone: The antigen it recognizes is unknown. No much larger clonotype is one base removed from it; base qualities were not supplied.

Looking up the germline V gene yields CDR1 MNHNS and CDR2 SASEGT. V is trimmed back by 3 bases and J by 2 bases, and the junction contains 7 bases that no gene match accounts for. Its CDR3 holds 18 amino acids, cysteine through phenylalanine. This entry keeps only the CDR3 DNA: 54 bases, framed from base 1. The immunoSEQ Assay, a bias-controlled multiplex PCR, was used to amplify TCRbeta CDR3 regions from genomic DNA. The authors' pipeline ran thus. Within the assay, amplification of reference gene primers was used to estimate how many nucleated cells each sample contained. To quantify the absolute abundance of each unique TCRbeta CDR3 rearrangement, sequence reads were collapsed and filtered. For each sample, productive Simpson clonality was calculated as the square root of Simpson's diversity index across productive rearrangements. TCRdb re-hosts the immuneACCESS table, in-frame sequences only. Its copies lack some clones; in the studies checked, an unresolved V gene accounts for under half of them, and the cause for the rest is not known. V and J calls and clone size come straight from that table; D and trimming were deduced from the DNA. The table for this sample lists approximately 150,000 clones; approximately 80% of them were counted only once. The top ten constitute over 7% of the sample.

This receptor chain uses TRBV6-1 and TRBJ2-3, with 14 bases aligning to TRBD2. This receptor was taken from a woman older than 75 with COVID-19, enrolled during active disease. The sample comprised peripheral blood. The nucleotide sequence reads TGTGCCAGCAGTGACCCCGGGACTAGCGGGAGATCCACAGATACGCAGTATTTT. The translation is CASSDPGTSGRSTDTQYF.